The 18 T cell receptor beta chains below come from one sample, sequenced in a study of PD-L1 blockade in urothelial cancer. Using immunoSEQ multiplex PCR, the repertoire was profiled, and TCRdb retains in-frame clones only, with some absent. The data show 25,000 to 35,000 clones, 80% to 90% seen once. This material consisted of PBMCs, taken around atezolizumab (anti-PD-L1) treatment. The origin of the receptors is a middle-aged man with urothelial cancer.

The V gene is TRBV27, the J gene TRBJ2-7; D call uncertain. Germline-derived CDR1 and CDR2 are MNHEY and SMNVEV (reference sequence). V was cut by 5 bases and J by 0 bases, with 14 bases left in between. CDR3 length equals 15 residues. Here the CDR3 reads CASSPLPPSSYEQYF. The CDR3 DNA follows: TGTGCCAGCAGTCCCCTCCCCCCGAGCTCCTACGAGCAGTACTTC.

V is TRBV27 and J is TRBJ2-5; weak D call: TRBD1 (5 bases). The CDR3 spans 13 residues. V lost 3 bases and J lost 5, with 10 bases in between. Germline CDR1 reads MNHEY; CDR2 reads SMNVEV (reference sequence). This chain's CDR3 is CASSFKGLETQYF. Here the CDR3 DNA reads TGTGCCAGCAGTTTTAAGGGGTTGGAGACCCAGTACTTC.

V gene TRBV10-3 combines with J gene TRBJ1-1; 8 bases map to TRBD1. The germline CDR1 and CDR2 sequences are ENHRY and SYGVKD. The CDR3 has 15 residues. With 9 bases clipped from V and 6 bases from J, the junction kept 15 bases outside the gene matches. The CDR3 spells CAMRATGGAVAEAFF. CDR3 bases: TGTGCCATGCGGGCTACAGGGGGGGCGGTCGCTGAAGCTTTCTTT.

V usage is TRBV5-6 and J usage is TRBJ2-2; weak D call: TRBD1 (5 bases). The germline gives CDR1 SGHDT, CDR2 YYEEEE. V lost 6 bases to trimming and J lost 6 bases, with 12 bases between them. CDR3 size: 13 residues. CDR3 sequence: CASNRQRAGELFF. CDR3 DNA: TGTGCCAGCAACCGACAGAGAGCCGGGGAGCTGTTTTTT.

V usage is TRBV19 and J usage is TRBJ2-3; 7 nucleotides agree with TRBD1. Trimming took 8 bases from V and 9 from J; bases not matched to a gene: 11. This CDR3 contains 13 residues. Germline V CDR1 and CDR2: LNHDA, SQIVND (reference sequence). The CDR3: CASSGTEIWTQYF. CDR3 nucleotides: TGTGCCAGTTCCGGGACAGAGATTTGGACGCAGTATTTT.

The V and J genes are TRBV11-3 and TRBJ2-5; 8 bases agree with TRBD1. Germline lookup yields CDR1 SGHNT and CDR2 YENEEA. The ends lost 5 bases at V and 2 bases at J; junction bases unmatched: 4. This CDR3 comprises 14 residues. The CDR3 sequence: CASSPGTGQETQYF. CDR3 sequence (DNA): TGTGCCAGCAGCCCAGGGACAGGACAAGAGACCCAGTACTTC. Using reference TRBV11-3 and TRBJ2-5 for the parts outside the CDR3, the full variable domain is EAGVVQSPRYKIIEKKQPVAFWCNPISGHNTLYWYLQNLGQGPELLIRYENEEAVDDSQLPKDRFSAERLKGVDSTLKIQPAELGDSAVYLCASSPGTGQETQYFGPGTRLLVL.

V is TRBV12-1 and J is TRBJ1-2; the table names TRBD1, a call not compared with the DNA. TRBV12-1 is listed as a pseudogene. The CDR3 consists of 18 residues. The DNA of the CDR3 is TGTGCCAGCAGCAGATCAGGGGGGCGCAATCCTGAGGGAAAGGGCTACACCTTC. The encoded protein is CASSRSGGRNPEGKGYTF.

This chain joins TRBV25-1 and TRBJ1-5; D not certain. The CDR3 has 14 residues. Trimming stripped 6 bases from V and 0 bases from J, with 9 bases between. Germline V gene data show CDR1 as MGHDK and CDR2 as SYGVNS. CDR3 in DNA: TGTGCCAGCAGCCCGCGGGATAGCAATCAGCCCCAGCATTTT. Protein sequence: CASSPRDSNQPQHF.

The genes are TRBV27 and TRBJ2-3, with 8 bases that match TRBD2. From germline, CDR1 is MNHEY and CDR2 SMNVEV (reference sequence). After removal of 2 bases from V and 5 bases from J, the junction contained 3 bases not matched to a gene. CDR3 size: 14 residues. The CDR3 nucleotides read TGTGCCAGCAGTTTAGTAGCGGGAATAGATACGCAGTATTTT. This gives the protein CASSLVAGIDTQYF.

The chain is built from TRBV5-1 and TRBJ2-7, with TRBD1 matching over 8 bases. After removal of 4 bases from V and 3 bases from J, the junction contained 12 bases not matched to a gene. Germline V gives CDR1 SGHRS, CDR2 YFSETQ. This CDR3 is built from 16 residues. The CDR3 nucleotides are TGCGCCAGCAGCCTCCCTCCCGGGACAGGAGACTACGAGCAGTACTTC. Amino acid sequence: CASSLPPGTGDYEQYF.

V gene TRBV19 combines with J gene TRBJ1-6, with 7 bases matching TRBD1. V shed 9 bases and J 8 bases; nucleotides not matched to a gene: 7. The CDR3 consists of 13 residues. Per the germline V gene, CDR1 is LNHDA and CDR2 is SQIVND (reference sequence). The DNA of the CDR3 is TGTGCCAGCAATAGACAGGGACATTCACCCCTCCACTTT. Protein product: CASNRQGHSPLHF.

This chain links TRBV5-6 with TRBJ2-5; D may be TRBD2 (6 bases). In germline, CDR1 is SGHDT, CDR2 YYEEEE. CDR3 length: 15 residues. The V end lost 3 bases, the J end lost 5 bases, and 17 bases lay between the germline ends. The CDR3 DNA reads TGTGCCAGCAGCTCATGGGGACCCGCGGGGGAGACCCAGTACTTC. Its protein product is CASSSWGPAGETQYF.

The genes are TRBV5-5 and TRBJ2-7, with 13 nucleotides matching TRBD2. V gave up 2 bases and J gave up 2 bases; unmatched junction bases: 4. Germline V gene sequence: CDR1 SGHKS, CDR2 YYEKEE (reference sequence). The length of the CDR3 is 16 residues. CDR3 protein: CASSLPGTSGTYEQYF. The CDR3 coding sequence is TGTGCCAGCAGCTTACCCGGGACTAGCGGGACCTACGAGCAGTACTTC.

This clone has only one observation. CDR3 DNA sequence: TGTGCCTGGAATACAGGGTGGGATTCACCCCTCCACTTT. It translates to CAWNTGWDSPLHF. The J gene is TRBJ1-6, the V gene TRBV30, with D possibly TRBD1 on 6 matching bases. The CDR3 covers 13 residues. The germline gives CDR1 GTSNPN, CDR2 SVGIG (reference sequence). V lost 4 bases and J lost 8, with 12 bases in between.

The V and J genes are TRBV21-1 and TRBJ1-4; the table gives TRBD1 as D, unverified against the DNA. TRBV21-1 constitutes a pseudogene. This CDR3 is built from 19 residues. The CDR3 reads CASSSEDRGQIATNEKLFF. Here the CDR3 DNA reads TGTGCCAGCAGCTCTGAGGACAGGGGGCAGATTGCAACTAATGAAAAACTGTTTTTT.

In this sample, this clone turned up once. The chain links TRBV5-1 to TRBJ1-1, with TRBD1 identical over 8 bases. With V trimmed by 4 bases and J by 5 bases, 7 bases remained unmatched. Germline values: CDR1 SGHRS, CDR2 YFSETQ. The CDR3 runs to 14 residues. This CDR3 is CASSVTGEGTEAFF. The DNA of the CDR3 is TGCGCCAGCAGCGTGACAGGGGAAGGGACTGAAGCTTTCTTT. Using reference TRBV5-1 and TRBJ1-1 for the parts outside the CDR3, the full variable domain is KAGVTQTPRYLIKTRGQQVTLSCSPISGHRSVSWYQQTPGQGLQFLFEYFSETQRNKGNFPGRFSGRQFSNSRSEMNVSTLELGDSALYLCASSVTGEGTEAFFGQGTRLTVV.

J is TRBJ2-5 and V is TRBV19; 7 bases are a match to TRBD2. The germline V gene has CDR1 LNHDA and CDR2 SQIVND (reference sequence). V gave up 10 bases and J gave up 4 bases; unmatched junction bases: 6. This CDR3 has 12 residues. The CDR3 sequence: CATKPGGETQYF. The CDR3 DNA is TGTGCCACAAAGCCGGGGGGAGAGACCCAGTACTTC. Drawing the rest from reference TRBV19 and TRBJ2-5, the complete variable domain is DGGITQSPKYLFRKEGQNVTLSCEQNLNHDAMYWYRQDPGQGLRLIYYSQIVNDFQKGDIAEGYSVSREKKESFPLTVTSAQKNPTAFYLCATKPGGETQYFGPGTRLLVL.

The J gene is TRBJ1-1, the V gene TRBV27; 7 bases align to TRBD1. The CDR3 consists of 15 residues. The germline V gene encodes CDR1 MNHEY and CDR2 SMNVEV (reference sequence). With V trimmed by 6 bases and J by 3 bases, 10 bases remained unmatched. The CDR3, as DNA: TGTGCCAGCAGCTCGACAGGGTCAATCTACACTGAAGCTTTCTTT. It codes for CASSSTGSIYTEAFF.